The next 14 T cell receptor beta chains were all read from a single sample in a study of T cell responses to AZD1222 COVID-19 vaccine. Method: immunoSEQ multiplex PCR; TCRdb's copy keeps in-frame clones and lacks some. The table has 160,000 or so clones, around 92% seen once. The source was peripheral blood, collected on day 0 of MenACWY control vaccination. Receptors originate from an adult in good health.

The V and J genes are TRBV19 and TRBJ1-1; D is undetermined. Germline CDR1 and CDR2: LNHDA and SQIVND (reference sequence). The CDR3 spans 12 residues. The V end was cut by 4 bases, the J end by 3 bases, with 6 bases between. CDR3 residues: CASSTGYTEAFF. The CDR3 nucleotides are TGTGCCAGTAGTACGGGTTACACTGAAGCTTTCTTT.

The genes are TRBV13 and TRBJ2-7, with 7 bases fitting TRBD2. Germline V gives CDR1 PRHDT, CDR2 FYEKMQ (reference sequence). After removal of 0 bases from V and 6 bases from J, the junction contained 5 bases not matched to a gene. The length of the CDR3 is 14 residues. The CDR3 is CASSLGPGGGEQYF. The CDR3, as DNA: TGTGCCAGCAGCTTAGGGCCGGGGGGAGGCGAGCAGTACTTC. Based on the CDR3 plus reference TRBV13 and TRBJ2-7, the full variable domain is AAGVIQSPRHLIKEKRETATLKCYPIPRHDTVYWYQQGPGQDPQFLISFYEKMQSDKGSIPDRFSAQQFSDYHSELNMSSLELGDSALYFCASSLGPGGGEQYFGPGTRLTVT.

The rearrangement links TRBV7-2 to TRBJ1-6, with D possibly being TRBD1 (6 bases). Trimming removed 5 bases at V and 5 bases at J, with 13 bases between. The CDR3 is 15 amino acids. Germline assignment: CDR1 SGHTA and CDR2 FQGNSA. The CDR3 sequence is CASSGWTVDNSPLHF. As DNA, the CDR3 is TGTGCCAGCAGCGGATGGACAGTCGATAATTCACCCCTCCACTTT.

The V and J genes are TRBV6-4 and TRBJ2-5; tentatively, D is TRBD2 (6 bases). Trimming took off 6 bases at V and 1 base at J, with 18 bases between the two ends. The CDR3 totals 16 residues. Germline assignment: CDR1 MRHNA and CDR2 SNTAGT. CDR3 DNA sequence: TGTGCCAGCAGGGGCGGCAAGGGACTTTTCCAAGAGACCCAGTACTTC. Translated, it gives CASRGGKGLFQETQYF.

This chain connects TRBV7-6 to TRBJ1-2, with 12 bases lining up with TRBD1. The CDR3 runs to 16 residues. V gave up 1 base and J gave up 2 bases; unmatched junction bases: 2. Germline loops: CDR1 SGHVS, CDR2 FNYEAQ. Here the CDR3 reads CASSLEGQGANYGYTF. The CDR3, as DNA: TGTGCCAGCAGCTTAGAGGGACAGGGGGCAAACTATGGCTACACCTTC.

This clone came up once. The chain couples TRBV18 to TRBJ1-5; D gene unclear. Between the trimmed V and J ends, which lost 2 bases and 0 bases, there was a span of 11 bases. CDR3 length: 16 residues. Germline values: CDR1 KGHSH, CDR2 LQKENI. CDR3 region: CASSPSAVYSNQPQHF. The CDR3 DNA reads TGTGCCAGCTCACCATCGGCAGTATATAGCAATCAGCCCCAGCATTTT.

The rearrangement uses TRBV19 and TRBJ1-5; 12 bases match TRBD1. The CDR3 is made up of 14 amino acids. Trimming at V came to 5 bases and at J to 7 bases, leaving 3 bases not matched to a gene. CDR1 and CDR2 from the germline V gene are LNHDA and SQIVND (reference sequence). The chain's CDR3 is CASSPGTGGQPQHF. The CDR3 region has the DNA TGTGCCAGTAGTCCAGGGACAGGGGGCCAGCCCCAGCATTTT. Combining the CDR3 with reference TRBV19 and TRBJ1-5 gives the whole variable domain DGGITQSPKYLFRKEGQNVTLSCEQNLNHDAMYWYRQDPGQGLRLIYYSQIVNDFQKGDIAEGYSVSREKKESFPLTVTSAQKNPTAFYLCASSPGTGGQPQHFGDGTRLSIL.

The V call is TRBV14, the J call TRBJ2-2, with 8 bases identical to TRBD1. CDR3 length equals 16 residues. Trimming took 4 bases from V and 9 from J; bases not matched to a gene: 13. Germline lookup yields CDR1 SGHDN and CDR2 FVKESK. The CDR3 loop reads CASSRLGQGAFRELFF. CDR3 DNA sequence: TGTGCCAGCAGCCGCCTGGGGCAGGGGGCCTTCCGGGAGCTGTTTTTT.

As for this clone: Sequence at one end of the junction differs from germline and may be a read error. This chain joins TRBV6-5 and TRBJ2-1, with D perhaps matching TRBD1 or TRBD2 (5 bases each). The length of the CDR3 is 15 residues. Germline assignment: CDR1 MNHEY and CDR2 SVGAGI. CDR3 coding DNA: TGTGCTAGCAGTAATCCGGGACGGGGCTACAATGAGCAGTTCTTC. Encoded protein: CASSNPGRGYNEQFF.

The rearrangement uses TRBV7-2 and TRBJ2-1, with D maybe TRBD2 (5 bases). This CDR3 spans 14 amino acids. From germline, CDR1 is SGHTA and CDR2 FQGNSA. V lost 4 bases and J 1 base, leaving 8 bases between the germline ends. The CDR3 loop is CASSSDWSYNEQFF. DNA of the CDR3: TGTGCCAGCAGCTCGGACTGGTCCTACAATGAGCAGTTCTTC.

This rearrangement joins TRBV28 to TRBJ2-7, with D possibly matching TRBD1 (6 bases). This CDR3 has 16 residues. Between the trimmed V and J ends, which lost 1 base and 2 bases, there was a span of 15 bases. Germline CDR1 MDHEN, CDR2 SYDVKM. CDR3 DNA sequence: TGTGCCAGCAGTTTATTACTGGGCAGGGGTCCCTACGAGCAGTACTTC. This sequence encodes CASSLLLGRGPYEQYF.

The chain joins TRBV14 to TRBJ2-5; TRBD2 aligns across 8 bases. Germline CDR1 SGHDN, CDR2 FVKESK. The CDR3 covers 14 residues. The ends lost 2 bases at V and 5 bases at J; junction bases unmatched: 4. CDR3 DNA: TGTGCCAGCAGCCAACTCAGACTAGCGGAGACCCAGTACTTC. Translating gives CASSQLRLAETQYF.

The chain joins TRBV5-1 to TRBJ1-6; no reliable D call. The CDR3 loop spans 13 amino acids. Trimming cost V 6 bases and J 0 bases, with 4 bases left between them. Germline CDR1 is SGHRS and CDR2 is YFSETQ. The CDR3 reads CASTVSYNSPLHF. The CDR3, as DNA: TGCGCCAGCACGGTCTCCTATAATTCACCCCTCCACTTT.

The chain combines TRBV9 with TRBJ2-1, with TRBD2 matching over 8 bases. The junction had 7 bases not matched to a gene; V was cut back by 1 base and J by 1 base. The CDR3 length is 17 residues. Germline V gene sequence: CDR1 SGDLS, CDR2 YYNGEE. CDR3 DNA: TGTGCCAGCAGCGTATCCTATAGCGGGAAATCCTACAATGAGCAGTTCTTC. This translates into CASSVSYSGKSYNEQFF.